This TCR beta chain comes out of a study of spatial heterogeneity in lung cancer. V lost 3 bases and J lost 1, with 12 bases in between. CDR3 length equals 14 residues. The germline V gene encodes CDR1 DFQATT and CDR2 SNEGSKA (reference sequence). Using its own MiXCR run on the 5' RACE reads, TCRdb lists one record per CDR3 protein. The sample includes tens of thousands of distinct CDR3 sequences, 13% of them seen just once. Noted time point: sample taken at primary tumor resection. The input material, whole RNA from tumor, nontumor lung or frozen PBMC, was sequenced unsorted. The chain carries TRBV20-1 and TRBJ2-5; perhaps D is TRBD1 or TRBD2 (6 bases each). The TCR originated in a male donor with early-stage non-small cell lung cancer. Sequenced here: PBMCs, sampled at surgery. CDR3 sequence reads: CSASGRGRQETQYF. CDR3 DNA: TGCAGTGCTAGCGGCCGGGGGCGCCAAGAGACCCAGTACTTC.